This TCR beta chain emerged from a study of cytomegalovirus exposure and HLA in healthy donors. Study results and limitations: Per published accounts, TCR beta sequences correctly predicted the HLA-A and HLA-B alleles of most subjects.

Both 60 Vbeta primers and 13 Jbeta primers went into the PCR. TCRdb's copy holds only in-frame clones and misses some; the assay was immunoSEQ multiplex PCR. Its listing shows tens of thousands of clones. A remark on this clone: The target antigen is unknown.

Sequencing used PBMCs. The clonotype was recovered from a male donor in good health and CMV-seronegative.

In DNA form, the CDR3 reads TGTGCCATCAGTTTAGGACTAGCGGGAGAAGGTGAGCAGTTCTTC. It yields the protein CAISLGLAGEGEQFF. The chain couples TRBV10-3 to TRBJ2-1; 13 nucleotides agree with TRBD2. CDR1 is ENHRY and CDR2 is SYGVKD in the germline V gene. Trimming at V came to 5 bases and at J to 9 bases, leaving 7 bases not matched to a gene. CDR3 length: 15 residues.